This T cell receptor beta chain was obtained from a study of monozygotic twins with inflammatory bowel disease. Whole-study results and caveats: Patient repertoire variability may have increased through differing immunosuppressive treatments.

TCRdb reworked the 5' RACE reads into one entry per CDR3 protein, no DNA. The repertoire table contains some 160,000 distinct CDR3 sequences. As for this clonotype: The antigen is not known.

The length of the CDR3 is 16 residues. Germline V gene lookup returns CDR1 KGHSH and CDR2 LQKENI. Sequencing was done on a sample of blood. The TCR originated in a human donor with ulcerative colitis or Crohn's disease, or a healthy co-twin of an affected twin (not recorded which). The chain links TRBV18 to TRBJ2-3; TCRdb's assignment of TRBD1 cannot be checked, as there is no DNA. The CDR3 reads CASAPTGGQGTDTQYF.